Listed below are T cell receptor beta chains from one sample, sequenced in a study of cytomegalovirus exposure and HLA in healthy donors. Produced via immunoSEQ multiplex PCR; TCRdb's table is partial and in-frame only. The sample includes around 52,000 clones, 88% of them seen just once. The specimen sequenced was PBMCs. Receptor source: a woman aged 25 to 39 in good health and CMV-seronegative. Each CDR3 is given with its conserved first and last residue. Each record gives: J gene, D gene, V gene, CDR3 length, CDR3 DNA, CDR3 protein. The D gene is left open where the match is weak.

TRBJ2-7,-,TRBV28,16,TGTGCCAGCAGTTTTACTTCGGCGGGAATACCCTACGAGCAGTACTTC,CASSFTSAGIPYEQYF
TRBJ2-1,TRBD2,TRBV6-4,14,TGTGCCAGTTCGTCTGCGGGAGGTCCGAATGAGCAGTTCTTC,CASSSAGGPNEQFF
TRBJ2-7,-,TRBV28,13,TGTGCCAGCGGTACCCCAGGGGCCTACGAGCAGTACTTC,CASGTPGAYEQYF
TRBJ1-5,-,TRBV27,16,TGTGCCACCCAAACGGCCCGGGGGGATAGCAATCAGCCCCAGCATTTT,CATQTARGDSNQPQHF
TRBJ2-1,TRBD2,TRBV5-1,14,TGCGCCAGCAGCTCGGGACTAGTCGGCAATGAGCAGTTCTTC,CASSSGLVGNEQFF
TRBJ2-7,TRBD1,TRBV7-9,16,TGTGCCAGCAGCTTAGTCAGGGGGCGTTGGACCTACGAGCAGTACTTC,CASSLVRGRWTYEQYF
TRBJ1-3,-,TRBV7-7,15,TGTGCCAGCAGCTTAGCAGGGGGTGTAGGAAACACCATATATTTT,CASSLAGGVGNTIYF
TRBJ1-4,TRBD1,TRBV6-6,14,TGTGCCAGCAGTTTACAGGGGATCGTTGAAAAACTGTTTTTT,CASSLQGIVEKLFF
TRBJ1-4,-,TRBV28,15,TGTGCCAGCAGCCCCCCCGACAGGTCTGGGGAAAAACTGTTTTTT,CASSPPDRSGEKLFF
TRBJ2-1,TRBD2,TRBV18,17,TGTGCCAGCTCACTTCTTCTAGCGGGAGGAGGAGACAATGAGCAGTTCTTC,CASSLLLAGGGDNEQFF
TRBJ2-7,-,TRBV2,13,TGTGCCAGCGGCCGGGAACGTTTCAACGAGCAGTACTTC,CASGRERFNEQYF